This T cell receptor beta chain is from a study of T cells in localized non-small cell lung cancer. The data were produced by immunoSEQ multiplex PCR, yet TCRdb's version contains in-frame clones alone and is incomplete. The table shows under 40,000 clones, with approximately 80% occurring only once. There are 15 residues in the CDR3. Germline-derived CDR1 and CDR2 are SGHDN and FVKESK. After removal of 4 bases from V and 9 bases from J, the junction contained 9 bases not matched to a gene. This chain uses TRBV14 with TRBJ1-6; 7 positions agree with TRBD1. Sample: peripheral blood, taken before any cancer treatment. The origin of this receptor is a male donor at least 60 years old with stage III squamous cell lung carcinoma. The DNA for the CDR3 is TGTGCCAGCAGCCCTAGGAGGGGGCTTGGTTCACCCCTCCACTTT. It codes for CASSPRRGLGSPLHF.